This T cell receptor beta chain was observed in a study of blood T cell repertoires in COVID-19. Across the whole study: The United States, Italy and Spain provided the acute and convalescent COVID-19 samples. In each case, the material was cDNA or gDNA derived from T cells, B-cell-depleted T cells, or PBMCs.

The CDR3 is 18 amino acids. J gave up 8 bases and V 1 base, and 16 bases lay outside the gene matches. Germline assignment: CDR1 MNHNS and CDR2 SASEGT. As handled by the study authors: Estimates of nucleated cell counts were drawn from the amplification of reference gene primers. The data were produced by immunoSEQ multiplex PCR, yet TCRdb's version contains in-frame clones alone and is incomplete. V and J calls and clone size are as listed in that table; D and trimming were resolved from the DNA. This repertoire shows roughly 250,000 clones, more than 75% found once; its top ten account for about 9.2%.

Sequencing was performed on peripheral blood. This sequence was found in a middle-aged man who had recovered from COVID-19. The rearrangement uses TRBV6-1 and TRBJ2-1; 8 nucleotides match TRBD1. The CDR3 spells CASSEDWRARTGLYEQFF. Written as DNA, the CDR3 is TGTGCCAGCAGTGAAGATTGGCGCGCTCGGACAGGGCTCTATGAGCAGTTCTTC.